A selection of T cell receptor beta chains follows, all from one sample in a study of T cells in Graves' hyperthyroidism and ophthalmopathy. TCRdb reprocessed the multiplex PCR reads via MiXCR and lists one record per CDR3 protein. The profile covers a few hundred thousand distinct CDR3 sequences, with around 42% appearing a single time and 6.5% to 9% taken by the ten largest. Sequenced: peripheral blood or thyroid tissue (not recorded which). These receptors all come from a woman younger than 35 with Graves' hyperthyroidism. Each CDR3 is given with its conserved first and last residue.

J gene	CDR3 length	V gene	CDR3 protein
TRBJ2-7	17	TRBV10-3	CAISAGTGSMMSYEQYF
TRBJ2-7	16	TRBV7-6	CASSLVPYARTYEQYF
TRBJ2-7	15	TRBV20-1	CSARGETSGRYEQYF
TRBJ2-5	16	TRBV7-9	CASSFLGGLSQETQYF
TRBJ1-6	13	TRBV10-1	CASSEDYNSPLHF
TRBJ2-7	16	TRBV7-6	CASSSVGSGRAYEQYF
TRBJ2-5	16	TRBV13	CASSLAGGERTETQYF
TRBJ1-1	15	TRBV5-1	CASSLGWIPDTEAFF
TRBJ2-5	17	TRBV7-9	CASSLAEDGWAGETQYF
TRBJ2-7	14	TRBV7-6	CASSLGAVSYEQYF
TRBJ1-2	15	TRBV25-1	CASSEFVQGAKGYTF
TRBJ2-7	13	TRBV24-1	CATSDSGTPEQYF
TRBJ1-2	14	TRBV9	CASSTLSGGRGYTF
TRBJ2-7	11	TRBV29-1	CSVWRTGEQYF
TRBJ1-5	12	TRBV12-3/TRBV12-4	CASMAGPQPQHF
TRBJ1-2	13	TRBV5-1	CASSFPGQYGYTF
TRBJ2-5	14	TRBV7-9	CASSLSYLQETQYF
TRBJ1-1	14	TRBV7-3	CASSPGGVGTEAFF
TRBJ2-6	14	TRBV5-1	CASSLRVGANVLTF
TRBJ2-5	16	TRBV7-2	CASSLTVFSPVETQYF
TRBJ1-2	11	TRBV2	CASGGRDGYTF
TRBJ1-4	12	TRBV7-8	CASSFGSGLMFF
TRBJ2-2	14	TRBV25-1	CASSELGVTGELFF
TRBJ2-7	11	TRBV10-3	CAISATGEQYF
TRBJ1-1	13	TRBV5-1	CASSLEGWSEAFF
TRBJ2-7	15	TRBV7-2	CASSLSAGWIYEQYF
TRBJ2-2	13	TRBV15	CATGLLNTGELFF
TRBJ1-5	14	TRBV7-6	CASSSGTTGQPQHF